Listed below are T cell receptor beta chains from one sample, sequenced in a study of blood T cell repertoires in COVID-19. TCRdb keeps only in-frame clones here, not all; method: immunoSEQ multiplex PCR. The sample has over 70,000 clones; roughly 82% are singletons. Sequencing was done on a sample of peripheral blood. The receptors stem from a woman aged 80 or over with active or convalescent COVID-19. Each CDR3 is given without its conserved first and last residue.

j_call	v_call	cdr3_aa
TRBJ2-7	TRBV29-1	SVGTGYSYEQY
TRBJ2-3	TRBV5-1	ASSQTGTGGADTQY
TRBJ1-1	TRBV15	ATSRRNREGAF
TRBJ2-2	TRBV5-1	ASSTHPGQITGELF
TRBJ1-4	TRBV7-2	ASSLGFRAGNEKLF
TRBJ2-7	TRBV3-1/TRBV3-2	ASSHGANGGVVYEQY
TRBJ2-1	TRBV7-7	ASSLGQSSSYNEQF
TRBJ1-5	TRBV6-2/TRBV6-3	ASSHRTGEPYSNQPQH
TRBJ2-7	TRBV10-3	ATQVGGAWEQY
TRBJ2-5	TRBV7-9	ASSEDRSQETQY
TRBJ2-7	TRBV11-2	ASSPTSGAISYEQY
TRBJ1-3	TRBV5-1	ASSLTGVSGNTIY
TRBJ1-1	TRBV6-2/TRBV6-3	ASSRGTEAF
TRBJ2-1	TRBV27	ASSSGTSGVSSYNEQF
TRBJ2-2	TRBV4-3	ASSHLTGGGGGELF
TRBJ1-6	TRBV6-5	ASRGRGEAHSPLH
TRBJ1-5	TRBV9	ASSVGWGGTCNQPQH
TRBJ2-1	TRBV2	ATAAGSSYNEQF
TRBJ2-7	TRBV3-1/TRBV3-2	ASSQDHPEQASSYEQY
TRBJ1-2	TRBV10-3	AINNRDSYGYT
TRBJ1-2	TRBV6-5	ASSWTGEGYT
TRBJ2-2	TRBV5-4	ASWGGRPGAGELF
TRBJ1-1	TRBV6-6	ASRPGFGEAF
TRBJ2-3	TRBV7-9	ASSLVTGPGTDTQY
TRBJ1-6	TRBV21-1	ASSAFLGQWNSPLH
TRBJ1-1	TRBV7-9	ASRPGQGLAEAF
TRBJ2-7	TRBV5-1	ASSGGTGGSYEQY
TRBJ1-2	TRBV6-5	ASTLDVEDYGYT
TRBJ2-1	TRBV6-5	ASSYRQGRTYNEQF
TRBJ1-3	TRBV4-1	ASSQDPRWGPGNTIY
TRBJ2-1	TRBV5-4	ASSYRDRPDNEQF
TRBJ2-7	TRBV7-2	ASSHKSFAGGLAYEQY
TRBJ2-2	TRBV7-8	ATSTGTSTGELF
TRBJ2-1	TRBV12-5	ASGLPYGQGGNEQF
TRBJ2-7	TRBV6-4	ASRNRATYEQY
TRBJ1-2	TRBV28	ASSLLETYGYT